The clone carrying this TCR beta chain was detected once. Profiling relied on immunoSEQ multiplex PCR, and the TCRdb table lists in-frame clones only, not all of them. The table records some 430,000 clones, about 92% of them present only once. The sample comes from a study of blood T cell repertoires in COVID-19. CDR1 and CDR2 (germline): SGHNT, YENEEA. Trimming at V came to 1 base and at J to 0 bases, leaving 5 bases not matched to a gene. The CDR3 consists of 16 residues. The chain has TRBV11-3 and TRBJ2-5; 7 bases map to TRBD1. The sequence was obtained from a man between 18 and 29 years old who had recovered from COVID-19. Specimen: PBMCs or T cells enriched from blood (not recorded which). CDR3 nucleotides: TGTGCCAGCAGCTTAGGAAGGGACAGATACCAAGAGACCCAGTACTTC. Protein sequence: CASSLGRDRYQETQYF. The full variable domain, completed using reference TRBV11-3 and TRBJ2-5, is EAGVVQSPRYKIIEKKQPVAFWCNPISGHNTLYWYLQNLGQGPELLIRYENEEAVDDSQLPKDRFSAERLKGVDSTLKIQPAELGDSAVYLCASSLGRDRYQETQYFGPGTRLLVL.